This TCR beta chain was found in a study of T cells after yellow fever vaccination. The CDR3 sequence is 16 residues long. Germline CDR1 reads LNHDA; CDR2 reads SQIVND (reference sequence). V was trimmed by 4 bases and J by 4 bases, leaving 14 bases between them. TCRdb used MiXCR to reprocess the 5' RACE reads, holding one entry per CDR3 protein. There are approximately 550,000 distinct CDR3 sequences in the sample; roughly 21% occur only once, and roughly 13% lies in the top ten. The receptor was isolated from a man between 25 and 39 years old who received the YFV17D yellow fever vaccine. The specimen was PBMCs, collected 15 days after the yellow fever booster vaccination. The gene calls are TRBV19 and TRBJ2-6; weak D call: TRBD1 (5 bases). The DNA for the CDR3 is TGTGCCAGTAGTAGGGGTTTCAGGGCCGGGGCCAACGTCCTGACTTTC. It yields the protein CASSRGFRAGANVLTF.